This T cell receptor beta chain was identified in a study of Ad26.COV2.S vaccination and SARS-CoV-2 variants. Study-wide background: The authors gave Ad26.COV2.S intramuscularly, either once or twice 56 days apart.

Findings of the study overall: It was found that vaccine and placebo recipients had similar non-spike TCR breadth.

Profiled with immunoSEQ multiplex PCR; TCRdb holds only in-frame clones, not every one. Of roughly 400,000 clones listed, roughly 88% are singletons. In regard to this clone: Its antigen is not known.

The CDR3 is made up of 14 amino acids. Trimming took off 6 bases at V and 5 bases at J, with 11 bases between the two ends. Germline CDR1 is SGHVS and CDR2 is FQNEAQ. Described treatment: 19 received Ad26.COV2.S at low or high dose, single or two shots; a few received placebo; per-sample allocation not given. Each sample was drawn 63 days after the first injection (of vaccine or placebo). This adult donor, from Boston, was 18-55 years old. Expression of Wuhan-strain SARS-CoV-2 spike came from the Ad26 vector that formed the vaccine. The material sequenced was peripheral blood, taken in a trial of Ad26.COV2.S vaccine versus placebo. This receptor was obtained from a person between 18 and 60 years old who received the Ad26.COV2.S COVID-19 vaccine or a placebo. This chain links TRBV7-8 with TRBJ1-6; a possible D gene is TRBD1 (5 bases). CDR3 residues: CASRLTADNSPLHF. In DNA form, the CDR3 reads TGTGCCAGCAGACTGACAGCGGATAATTCACCCCTCCACTTT.